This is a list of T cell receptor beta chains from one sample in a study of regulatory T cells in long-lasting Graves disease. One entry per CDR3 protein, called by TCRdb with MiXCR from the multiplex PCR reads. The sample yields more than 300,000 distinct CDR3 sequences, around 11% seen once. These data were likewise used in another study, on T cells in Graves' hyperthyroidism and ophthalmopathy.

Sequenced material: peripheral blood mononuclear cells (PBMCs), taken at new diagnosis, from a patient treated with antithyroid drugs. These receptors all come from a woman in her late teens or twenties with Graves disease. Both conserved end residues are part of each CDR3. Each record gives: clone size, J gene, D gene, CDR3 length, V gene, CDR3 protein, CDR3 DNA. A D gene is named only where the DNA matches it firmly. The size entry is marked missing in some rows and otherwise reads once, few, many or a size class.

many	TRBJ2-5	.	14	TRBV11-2	CASSPPFRGATQYF	TGTGCCAGCAGCCCCCCTTTCCGTGGAGCGACCCAGTACTTC
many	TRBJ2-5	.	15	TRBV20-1	CSARDRVAVTETQYF	TGCAGTGCTAGAGATAGAGTAGCGGTTACAGAGACCCAGTACTTC
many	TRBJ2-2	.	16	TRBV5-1	CASSLLRRVNTGELFF	TGCGCCAGCAGCTTGCTTCGGAGGGTTAACACCGGGGAGCTGTTTTTT
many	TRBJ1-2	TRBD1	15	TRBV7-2	CASSLAGQGVYGYTF	TGTGCCAGCAGCTTAGCGGGACAGGGGGTCTATGGCTACACCTTC
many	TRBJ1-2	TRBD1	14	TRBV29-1	CSAVRNDRAGGYTF	TGCAGCGCTGTGCGTAACGACAGGGCGGGAGGCTACACCTTC
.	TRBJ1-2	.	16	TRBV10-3	CAISESGPQIIYGYTF	TGTGCCATCAGTGAGTCGGGCCCCCAAATTATCTATGGCTACACCTTC
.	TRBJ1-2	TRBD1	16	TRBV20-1	CSARDGGGAGDYGYTF	TGCAGTGCTAGAGATGGAGGGGGCGCCGGGGACTATGGCTACACCTTC
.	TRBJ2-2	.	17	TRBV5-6	CASIRGISDLNTGELFF	TGTGCCAGCATCCGGGGTATATCTGATTTAAACACCGGGGAGCTGTTTTTT
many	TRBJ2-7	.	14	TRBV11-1	CASSLLRARDEQYF	TGTGCCAGCAGCCTGCTCCGAGCGAGGGACGAGCAGTACTTC
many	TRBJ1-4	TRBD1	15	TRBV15	CATSGTGQVREKLFF	TGTGCCACCAGCGGAACAGGACAGGTTCGGGAAAAACTGTTTTTT
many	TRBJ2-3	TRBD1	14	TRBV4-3	CASSQTGGTDTQYF	TGCGCCAGCAGCCAGACAGGGGGCACAGATACGCAGTATTTT
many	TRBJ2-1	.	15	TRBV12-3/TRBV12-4	CASSFRGTPGNEQFF	TGTGCCAGCAGTTTCCGGGGGACTCCCGGCAATGAGCAGTTCTTC
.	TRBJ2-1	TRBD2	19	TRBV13	CASTDGLAGGPYFYNEQFF	TGTGCCAGCACTGACGGACTAGCGGGGGGGCCGTACTTCTACAATGAGCAGTTCTTC
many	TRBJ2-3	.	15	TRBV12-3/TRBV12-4	CASSSRGGGTDTQYF	TGTGCCAGCAGCTCCAGGGGAGGGGGGACAGATACGCAGTATTTT
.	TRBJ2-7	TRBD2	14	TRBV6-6	CASSYSGGRAEQYF	TGTGCCAGCAGTTACTCGGGCGGGAGGGCCGAGCAGTACTTC
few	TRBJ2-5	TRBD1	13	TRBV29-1	CSVEEGTEETQYF	TGCAGCGTTGAAGAGGGGACAGAAGAGACCCAGTACTTC
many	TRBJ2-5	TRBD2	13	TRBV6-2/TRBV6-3	CASSYLPGGTQYF	TGTGCCAGCAGTTACCTACCGGGAGGGACCCAGTACTTC
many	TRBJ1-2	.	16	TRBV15	CATSGGVYGDGYGYTF	TGTGCCACCAGCGGAGGGGTCTACGGGGACGGCTATGGCTACACCTTC
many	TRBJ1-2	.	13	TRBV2	CARPTRVGYGYTF	TGTGCCAGACCCACCAGGGTGGGCTATGGCTACACCTTC
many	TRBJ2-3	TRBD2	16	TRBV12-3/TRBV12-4	CASSFWGGGLTDTQYF	TGTGCCAGCAGTTTCTGGGGCGGGGGACTCACAGATACGCAGTATTTT
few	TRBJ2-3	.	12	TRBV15	CATSERPDTQYF	TGTGCCACCAGTGAGCGCCCAGATACGCAGTATTTT
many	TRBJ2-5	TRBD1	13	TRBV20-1	CSARTGAQETQYF	TGCAGTGCAAGGACAGGGGCGCAAGAGACCCAGTACTTC
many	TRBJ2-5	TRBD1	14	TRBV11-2	CASSTMGTGETQYF	TGTGCCAGCAGCACAATGGGGACAGGGGAGACCCAGTACTTC
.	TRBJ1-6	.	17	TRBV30	CAWKSLMGERRYSPLHF	TGTGCCTGGAAGTCTCTCATGGGCGAAAGGAGGTATTCACCCCTCCACTTT
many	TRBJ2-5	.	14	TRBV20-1	CSALIGATRETQYF	TGCAGTGCCCTAATCGGGGCCACCCGGGAGACCCAGTACTTC
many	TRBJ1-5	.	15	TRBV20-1	CSARDVRTVGQPQHF	TGCAGTGCTAGAGATGTGCGGACAGTTGGTCAGCCCCAGCATTTT
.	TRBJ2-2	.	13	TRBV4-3	CASSQGASGELFF	TGCGCCAGCAGCCAAGGTGCATCCGGGGAGCTGTTTTTT
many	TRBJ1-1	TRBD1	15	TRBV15	CATSSAGTGNTEAFF	TGTGCCACCAGCAGCGCCGGGACAGGGAACACTGAAGCTTTCTTT
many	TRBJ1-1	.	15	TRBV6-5	CASSYSGGGNTEAFF	TGTGCCAGCAGTTACTCGGGGGGAGGGAACACTGAAGCTTTCTTT
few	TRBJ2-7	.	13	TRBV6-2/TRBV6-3	CASSYYGPGQQYF	TGTGCCAGCAGTTACTACGGCCCGGGACAGCAGTACTTC
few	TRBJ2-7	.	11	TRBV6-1	CASTFGDEQYF	TGTGCCAGCACCTTTGGGGACGAGCAGTACTTC
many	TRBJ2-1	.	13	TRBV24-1	CATSVGGGNEQFF	TGTGCCACCAGTGTAGGAGGGGGCAATGAGCAGTTCTTC
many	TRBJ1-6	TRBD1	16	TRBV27	CASSLKDRGRYSPLHF	TGTGCCAGCAGTCTAAAGGACAGGGGGAGGTATTCACCCCTCCACTTT
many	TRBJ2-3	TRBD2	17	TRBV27	CASSFKAGGISVDTQYF	TGTGCCAGCAGTTTTAAAGCGGGAGGGATATCCGTAGATACGCAGTATTTT
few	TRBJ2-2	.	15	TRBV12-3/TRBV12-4	CAGSPRGRWAGELFF	TGTGCCGGCAGTCCCAGGGGCCGCTGGGCCGGGGAGCTGTTTTTT
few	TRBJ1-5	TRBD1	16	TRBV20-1	CSARSQTNRGRQPQHF	TGCAGTGCTAGAAGCCAAACTAACAGGGGGCGGCAGCCCCAGCATTTT
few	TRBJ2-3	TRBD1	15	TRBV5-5	CASTLGTGSTDTQYF	TGTGCCAGCACCTTAGGGACAGGGAGCACAGATACGCAGTATTTT
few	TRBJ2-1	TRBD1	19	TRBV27	CASSRAGTGVPHSYNEQFF	TGTGCCAGCAGTAGAGCCGGGACAGGTGTCCCTCACTCCTACAATGAGCAGTTCTTC
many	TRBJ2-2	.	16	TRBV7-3	CASSPQARESTGELFF	TGTGCCAGCAGCCCTCAAGCTCGGGAGTCGACCGGGGAGCTGTTTTTT
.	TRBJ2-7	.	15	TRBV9	CASSVDPSDSYEQYF	TGTGCCAGCAGCGTAGATCCTAGCGACTCCTACGAGCAGTACTTC
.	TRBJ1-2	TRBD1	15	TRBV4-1	CASSPDSGGVSGYTF	TGCGCCAGCAGCCCGGATTCAGGGGGGGTGAGCGGCTACACCTTC